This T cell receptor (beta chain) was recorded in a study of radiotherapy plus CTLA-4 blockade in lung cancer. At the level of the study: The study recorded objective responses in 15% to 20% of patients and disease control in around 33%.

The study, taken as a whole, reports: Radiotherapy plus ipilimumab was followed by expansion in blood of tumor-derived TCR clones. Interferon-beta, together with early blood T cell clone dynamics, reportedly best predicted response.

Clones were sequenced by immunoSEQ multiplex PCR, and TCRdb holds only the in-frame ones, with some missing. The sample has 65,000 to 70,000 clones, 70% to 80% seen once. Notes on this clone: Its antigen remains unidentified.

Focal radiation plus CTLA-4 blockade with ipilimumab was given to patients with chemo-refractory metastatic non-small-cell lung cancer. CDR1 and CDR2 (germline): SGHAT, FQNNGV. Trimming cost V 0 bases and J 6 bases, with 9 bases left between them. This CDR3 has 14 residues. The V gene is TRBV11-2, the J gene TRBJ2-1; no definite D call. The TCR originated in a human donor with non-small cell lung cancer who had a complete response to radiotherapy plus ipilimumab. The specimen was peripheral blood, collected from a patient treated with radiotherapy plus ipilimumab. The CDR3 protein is CASSLDLASNEQFF. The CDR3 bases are TGTGCCAGCAGCTTAGATCTGGCTAGCAATGAGCAGTTCTTC.